By share of the sample, the clone carrying this TCR beta chain is medium-sized. Its antigen is unknown. The data are from a study of metastatic and nonmetastatic thyroid tumors. Study-level results: As reported, TCR beta diversity in blood and tumor was significantly higher in malignant thyroid tumors than in benign nodules.

This CDR3 contains 13 residues. The germline CDR1 and CDR2 sequences are GTSNPN and SVGIG (reference sequence). Trimming cost V 4 bases and J 5 bases, with 15 bases left between them. Original processing notes: It was from CDR3 differences across clinicopathological groups that a distant-metastasis classifier for papillary thyroid cancer was built. TCRdb re-analyzed the PCR reads using MiXCR. TCRdb's processing, not the authors', yielded these V and J calls. Of about 47,000 clones listed, more than 20% were seen once; the top ten hold about 3.5%. Thyroid surgery had not been preceded by any treatment in any patient.

The chain joins TRBV30 to TRBJ2-7, with no clear D. Sequenced: blood. This clonotype originated in a male donor with papillary thyroid cancer or a benign thyroid nodule (not recorded which). Some clones in this sample may be carry-over from other donors' samples. CDR3 bases: TGTGCCTGGATGGTACCAGCGAGGAACGAGCAGTACTTC. The encoded protein is CAWMVPARNEQYF. Full variable domain (remainder filled in from reference TRBV30 and TRBJ2-7): SQTIHQWPATLVQPVGSPLSLECTVEGTSNPNLYWYRQAAGRGLQLLFYSVGIGQISSEVPQNLSASRPQDRQFILSSKKLLLSDSGFYLCAWMVPARNEQYFGPGTRLTVT.